A single sample is the source of the 2 T cell receptor beta chains below, sequenced in a study of T cells after yellow fever vaccination. Each CDR3 protein is one row after TCRdb ran MiXCR on the 5' RACE reads. This table holds more than 95,000 distinct CDR3 sequences, roughly 8.2% found once. The specimen comprised CD8+ T cells sorted from PBMCs, sampled on the day of the yellow fever booster vaccination. The receptors were sampled from a man between 18 and 29 years old who received the YFV17D yellow fever vaccine.

This clonotype showed up many times. The rearrangement uses TRBV7-9 and TRBJ2-3, with D tentatively TRBD1 (5 bases). The CDR3 contains 15 residues. The germline V gene encodes CDR1 SEHNR and CDR2 FQNEAQ (reference sequence). V was trimmed by 9 bases and J by 0 bases, leaving 16 bases between them. CDR3 protein: CASNPPGSSTDTQYF. The CDR3, as DNA: TGTGCCAGTAACCCTCCAGGGTCGAGCACAGATACGCAGTATTTT.

This clonotype has only a few counts. The gene calls are TRBV5-1 and TRBJ2-7; D unclear. From germline, CDR1 is SGHRS and CDR2 YFSETQ. The length of the CDR3 is 14 residues. V was shortened by 2 bases and J by 1 base, with 10 bases between the two germline ends. The CDR3 loop reads CASSFGGLSYEQYV. The CDR3 DNA follows: TGCGCCAGCAGCTTCGGCGGCTTATCCTACGAGCAGTACGTC.